This T cell receptor beta chain was identified during a study of OX40 agonist ivuxolimab in advanced cancers. About the research overall: Partial responses, seen in three patients, involved one hepatocellular carcinoma and two cutaneous melanomas. Study observations and caveats: Several nonresponders also turned out to have low normalized T-cell clonal expansion. Partial responders dosed at 0.1-3.0 mg/kg displayed clonal expansion ranking among the lowest.

The data were produced by immunoSEQ multiplex PCR, yet TCRdb's version contains in-frame clones alone and is incomplete. The sample has about 80,000 clones; roughly 92% are singletons. To note about this clone: Its antigen is currently unknown.

This clonotype was obtained from an adult with an advanced solid tumor such as melanoma, head and neck, liver or kidney cancer. The material was CD4+ or CD8+ T cells sorted from blood, obtained in a trial of the OX40 agonist ivuxolimab.

The CDR3 nucleotides read TGTGCCAGCAGGGGGCCCGTTGCTGGGGGCTACACCTTC. It encodes CASRGPVAGGYTF. The rearrangement uses TRBV28 and TRBJ1-2; maybe TRBD1 (5 bases). Germline values: CDR1 MDHEN, CDR2 SYDVKM. The V end lost 6 bases, the J end lost 8 bases, and 16 bases lay between the germline ends. This CDR3 spans 13 amino acids.